This is a list of T cell receptor beta chains from one sample in a study of beta chain features in type 1 diabetes. Using immunoSEQ multiplex PCR, the repertoire was profiled, and TCRdb retains in-frame clones only, with some absent. The data hold over 650,000 clones, with roughly an eighth observed a single time. Sequences were obtained from naive CD4+ T cells from blood. The receptor set was obtained from a man younger than 35 with type 1 diabetes. The CDR3 runs from the conserved cysteine through the conserved F or W. Each record gives: V gene, clone size, J gene, D gene, CDR3 protein, CDR3 DNA. D genes are given only for firm matches. The size of a clone is reported for some rows only, either as once, few or many, or as a class for expanded clones.

V gene: TRBV5-1
clone size: -
J gene: TRBJ2-2
D gene: TRBD1
CDR3 protein: CASSLGQGGTGELFF
CDR3 DNA: TGCGCCAGCAGCCTGGGACAGGGTGGCACCGGGGAGCTGTTTTTT

V gene: TRBV10-3
clone size: few
J gene: TRBJ2-7
D gene: TRBD1
CDR3 protein: CAIKWTGSREQYF
CDR3 DNA: TGTGCCATCAAATGGACAGGGTCGCGGGAGCAGTACTTC

V gene: TRBV30
clone size: few
J gene: TRBJ1-4
D gene: TRBD1
CDR3 protein: CAWTGTVPGKLFF
CDR3 DNA: TGTGCCTGGACCGGGACAGTACCTGGGAAACTGTTTTTT

V gene: TRBV7-9
clone size: few
J gene: TRBJ2-5
D gene: -
CDR3 protein: CASSPTVGRETQYF
CDR3 DNA: TGTGCCAGCAGCCCGACAGTCGGTCGAGAGACCCAGTACTTC

V gene: TRBV6-6
clone size: few
J gene: TRBJ2-7
D gene: TRBD1
CDR3 protein: CASSFGQGAREQYF
CDR3 DNA: TGTGCCAGCAGTTTTGGACAGGGGGCAAGGGAGCAGTACTTC

V gene: TRBV7-2
clone size: -
J gene: TRBJ2-1
D gene: TRBD1
CDR3 protein: CASSLLGQGYDEQFF
CDR3 DNA: TGTGCCAGCAGCTTATTGGGACAGGGTTACGATGAGCAGTTCTTC

V gene: TRBV9
clone size: few
J gene: TRBJ2-6
D gene: -
CDR3 protein: CASSPHLGFGANVLTF
CDR3 DNA: TGTGCCAGCAGCCCTCATCTAGGGTTTGGGGCCAACGTCCTGACTTTC

V gene: TRBV30
clone size: few
J gene: TRBJ2-5
D gene: -
CDR3 protein: CAWTPPGSLETQYF
CDR3 DNA: TGTGCCTGGACTCCTCCGGGGTCCCTAGAGACCCAGTACTTC

V gene: TRBV30
clone size: few
J gene: TRBJ2-7
D gene: -
CDR3 protein: CAWSFRATYEQYF
CDR3 DNA: TGTGCCTGGAGTTTTCGGGCAACCTACGAGCAGTACTTC

V gene: TRBV6-5
clone size: -
J gene: TRBJ1-2
D gene: -
CDR3 protein: CASSYEAGSTGYGYTF
CDR3 DNA: TGTGCCAGCAGTTACGAGGCAGGGTCCACCGGGTATGGCTACACCTTC

V gene: TRBV28
clone size: -
J gene: TRBJ2-1
D gene: -
CDR3 protein: CASSRSLNEQFF
CDR3 DNA: TGTGCCAGCAGCCGATCTCTGAATGAGCAGTTCTTC

V gene: TRBV5-1
clone size: -
J gene: TRBJ2-3
D gene: TRBD2
CDR3 protein: CASSLELAVRAGNTQYF
CDR3 DNA: TGCGCCAGCAGCTTGGAACTAGCGGTTCGGGCAGGCAATACGCAGTATTTT

V gene: TRBV29-1
clone size: -
J gene: TRBJ2-5
D gene: TRBD1
CDR3 protein: CSGTGEQETQYF
CDR3 DNA: TGCAGCGGGACAGGGGAGCAGGAGACCCAGTACTTC

V gene: TRBV2
clone size: few
J gene: TRBJ2-1
D gene: -
CDR3 protein: CASRATQKNEQFF
CDR3 DNA: TGTGCCAGCAGGGCCACTCAAAAGAATGAGCAGTTCTTC

V gene: TRBV29-1
clone size: -
J gene: TRBJ2-3
D gene: TRBD1
CDR3 protein: CSVGGQVDTDTQYF
CDR3 DNA: TGCAGCGTAGGGGGACAGGTGGACACAGATACGCAGTATTTT

V gene: TRBV29-1
clone size: -
J gene: TRBJ2-5
D gene: TRBD2
CDR3 protein: CSARLAGRETQYF
CDR3 DNA: TGCAGCGCCCGACTAGCGGGTCGTGAGACCCAGTACTTC

V gene: TRBV19
clone size: few
J gene: TRBJ2-4
D gene: TRBD1
CDR3 protein: CASTARQGTLAKNIQYF
CDR3 DNA: TGTGCCAGTACCGCCCGACAGGGGACCCTAGCCAAAAACATTCAGTACTTC